The entry below describes one T cell receptor beta chain. It lacks a known antigen. Base qualities are not at hand, and no much larger clone is one base apart. The CDR3 contains 13 residues, cysteine and phenylalanine counted. Just CDR3 DNA is preserved here, 39 bases in frame from base 1. For CDR1 and CDR2, the germline V gene (reference sequence) lists GTSNPN and SVGIG. The junction carries 11 bases between V and J, which are trimmed by 3 bases and 2 bases respectively. The receptor library was made with the immunoSEQ multiplex PCR assay. The original methods were these. A statistical classification framework was developed to diagnose cytomegalovirus status using the catalog of TCR beta chain sequences. TCRdb took this table from immuneACCESS and kept in-frame rearrangements with V and J called. Such tables lack part of the clones; where checked against another copy, unresolved V genes explain under half of the gap, and the rest is unexplained. For V, J and clone size, that table is used; D and trimming come from the DNA. The sample profile shows around 150,000 clones; 80% to 90% of them were found once. The ten largest clones take up 2% to 2.5% of the sample.

This sample was included in a study of cytomegalovirus exposure and HLA in healthy donors (dated by TCRdb to 2015 to 2018). Regarding the research as a whole: According to a later analysis, the roughly 130 validation repertoires were produced on the same platform as the 666 repertoires of the first cohort. The study aimed to test whether cataloging public T cell receptors could reveal signatures of past pathogen exposure. Along with the roughly 670-subject first cohort, a separate validation cohort of over a hundred different subjects was used. High-throughput TCR immunosequencing, statistical association of individual TCRs with disease status, and machine learning were combined to predict cytomegalovirus infection status. Beyond this particular receptor, the publication reports: The study gave a list of roughly 150 TCR beta chains associated with cytomegalovirus. The classifier was reported to diagnose cytomegalovirus status with high specificity and sensitivity in both the original and validation cohorts. All 130 or so repertoires were used to score co-occurrence in the validation cohort in a later analysis, because that analysis had no HLA typing for the cohort. The authors suggested that the approach could potentially be extended to other disease states and immunological phenotypes. Subsequent analysis determined that TCRs grouped into clusters in the first cohort also showed a tendency toward co-occurrence across the roughly 120 validation repertoires, and approximately 94% of cluster scores exceeded 0. A few of the identified cytomegalovirus-associated TCR beta chains were confirmed in vitro to be specific for cytomegalovirus antigens. Most TCR sequences were seen in very few donors, while some public TCRs were found in many individuals.

The donors belonged to the validation cohort of approximately 130 subjects, which was separate from the roughly 700-subject first cohort. The sequence links TRBV30 to TRBJ2-7; TRBD1 could be the D gene, as 5 bases match. The clonotype comes from a woman aged 18-29 years in good health and CMV-seronegative. Material: PBMCs. CDR3 reads: CAWSQTVTYEQYF. In nucleotide form, the sequence is TGTGCCTGGAGCCAGACAGTTACCTACGAGCAGTACTTC. The variable domain in full, with residues beyond the CDR3 obtained from the reference TRBV30 and TRBJ2-7 genes, is SQTIHQWPATLVQPVGSPLSLECTVEGTSNPNLYWYRQAAGRGLQLLFYSVGIGQISSEVPQNLSASRPQDRQFILSSKKLLLSDSGFYLCAWSQTVTYEQYFGPGTRLTVT.